This T cell receptor (beta chain) was profiled in a study of regulatory T cells in long-lasting Graves disease. The V and J ends lost 3 bases and 5 bases respectively, with 18 bases between them. In germline, CDR1 is MGHRA, CDR2 YSYEKL. CDR3 length: 16 amino acids. Specified time point: newly diagnosed GD, antithyroid drugs for less than 3 months. PBMC RNA was the source of the TCR library. Under American Thyroid Association guidelines, Graves' disease was diagnosed. The TCR beta library used iRepertoire HTBI primers with Arm-PCR amplification of CDR3. In the source study's methods: Sequenced samples collectively carried roughly 60 TRBV and 14 TRBJ segments. Using its own MiXCR run on the multiplex PCR reads, TCRdb lists one record per CDR3 protein. The authors' filters were not applied to this entry. The sample includes over 450,000 distinct CDR3 sequences, more than 10% of them seen just once. This clonotype came up many times.

Separately, the same data were catalogued under a study of T cells in Graves' hyperthyroidism and ophthalmopathy. That study adds: The majority of expanded thyroid clonotypes above 0.001 also appeared in blood.

The sequence came from a woman under 40 with Graves disease. Here the sequenced sample was peripheral blood mononuclear cells (PBMCs), taken at new diagnosis, from a patient treated with antithyroid drugs. The rearrangement joins TRBV4-1 to TRBJ2-3; TRBD1 might be the D (6 bases). The CDR3 nucleotides are TGCGCCAGCAGCCATCCGCAGGGGAAAGATGGAGATACGCAGTATTTT. This sequence encodes CASSHPQGKDGDTQYF.